The entry that follows covers one T cell receptor (beta chain) sequence. Original handling: Reference gene primers were amplified, and this amplification served to estimate nucleated cell counts. Some clones are missing from TCRdb's copy, which holds only in-frame ones; the method was immunoSEQ multiplex PCR. The V and J calls and clone size were taken over from that table, and D and trimming were inferred from the DNA. The data hold 150,000 or so clones, with 84% observed a single time. The CDR3 contains 13 residues. Trimming took 6 bases from V and 8 from J; bases not matched to a gene: 2. The germline V gene has CDR1 SNHLY and CDR2 FYNNEI. The record originates from a study of blood T cell repertoires in COVID-19. Across the whole study: Sites in the United States, Italy and Spain provided acute and convalescent COVID-19 samples. Nucleic acid was either cDNA or gDNA, and it came from T cells, B-cell-depleted T cells, or PBMCs.

Sequencing was performed on peripheral blood. The source of this sequence is a woman in her fifties or sixties with acute or convalescent COVID-19. The chain is built from TRBV2 and TRBJ1-6, with 9 bases matching TRBD1. CDR3 in DNA: TGTGCCAGCAGGGACAGGGGATATTCACCCCTCCACTTT. Translation gives CASRDRGYSPLHF.